This entry concerns a single T cell receptor beta chain. The antigen is undetermined. These data are taken from a study of cytomegalovirus exposure and HLA in healthy donors. Broader study findings: Reportedly, diagnosis of cytomegalovirus status by the classifier showed high specificity and sensitivity. In vitro assays verified that three CMV-associated chains recognized CMV antigens specifically.

This CDR3 contains 20 residues. Germline V lookup: CDR1 MNHEY, CDR2 SMNVEV (reference sequence). V lost 5 bases, J lost 0 bases, and 17 bases stayed unmatched. The PCR contained 60 Vbeta and 13 Jbeta primers. Libraries were prepared by immunoSEQ multiplex PCR; TCRdb keeps only in-frame clonotypes and omits some of them. The sample lists about 120,000 clones, around two thirds occurring once. The chain couples TRBV27 to TRBJ2-3; the match to TRBD2 covers 10 bases. The receptor was derived from a human donor in good health. The specimen sequenced was PBMCs. This CDR3 is CASSLRPRAGGFSSTDTQYF. The CDR3 DNA reads as TGTGCCAGCAGTCTCAGGCCCCGAGCGGGGGGGTTTTCTAGCACAGATACGCAGTATTTT.